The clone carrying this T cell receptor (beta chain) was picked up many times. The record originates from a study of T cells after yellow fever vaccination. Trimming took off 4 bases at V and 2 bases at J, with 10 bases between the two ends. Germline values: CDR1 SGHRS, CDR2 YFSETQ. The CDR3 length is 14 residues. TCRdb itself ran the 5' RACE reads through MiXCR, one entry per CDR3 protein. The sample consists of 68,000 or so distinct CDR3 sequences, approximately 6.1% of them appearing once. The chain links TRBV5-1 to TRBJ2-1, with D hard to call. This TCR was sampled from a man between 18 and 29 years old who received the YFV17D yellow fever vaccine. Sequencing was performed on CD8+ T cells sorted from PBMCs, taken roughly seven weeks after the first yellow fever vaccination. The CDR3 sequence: CASSPMHPYNEQFF. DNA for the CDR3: TGCGCCAGCAGCCCGATGCATCCCTACAATGAGCAGTTCTTC.